The present entry profiles one T cell receptor beta chain with its context. Profiled with immunoSEQ multiplex PCR; TCRdb holds only in-frame clones, not every one. The sample lists 50,000 to 60,000 clones, 83% occurring once. The data are from a study of blood T cell repertoires in COVID-19. About the study: Samples came from the United States, Italy and Spain, spanning acute and convalescent COVID-19. T cells, B-cell-depleted T cells, or PBMCs supplied cDNA or gDNA.

This CDR3 has 15 amino acids. Germline V gene data show CDR1 as KGHSH and CDR2 as LQKENI. Trimming at V came to 1 base and at J to 7 bases, leaving 3 bases not matched to a gene. The sequence was collected from a man aged 40-49 years with acute or convalescent COVID-19. The V gene is TRBV18, the J gene TRBJ2-1, with TRBD2 identical over 11 bases. The sample consisted of peripheral blood. CDR3 residues: CASSPLLAGGNEQFF. The CDR3 nucleotides read TGTGCCAGCTCACCACTCTTAGCGGGGGGGAATGAGCAGTTCTTC.